This T cell receptor beta chain stems from a study of T cells in Graves' hyperthyroidism and ophthalmopathy. Study background: It was at initial diagnosis, before any treatment, that peripheral blood was collected.

From RNA transcripts, TCR beta CDR3 regions were amplified. A set of HTBI primers served as the primers for a first-round RT-PCR of the TCR CDR3. TCRdb re-called the multiplex PCR reads through MiXCR, storing one row per CDR3 protein. The data hold about 300,000 distinct CDR3 sequences, with roughly 18% observed a single time. Germline CDR1 SGDLS, CDR2 YYNGEE. There are 15 residues in the CDR3. Trimming removed 0 bases from V and 6 bases from J; junction bases left unmatched: 8. This clonotype was detected many times. This rearrangement joins TRBV9 to TRBJ1-1, with 7 bases identical to TRBD1. Sequencing was done on a sample of blood. This sequence originates from a man aged 50 to 60 with Graves' ophthalmopathy. CDR3 coding DNA: TGTGCCAGCAGCGTAGTAAAGGGGGCGGGTGCTGAAGCTTTCTTT. It codes for CASSVVKGAGAEAFF.